These 4 T cell receptor beta chains came from one sample sequenced in a study of shared clonotypes between healthy human individuals. The assay was immunoSEQ multiplex PCR, and TCRdb's table has in-frame clones only and misses some. The sample holds some 95,000 clones; almost 70% are singletons and the top ten take roughly 52%. The sequenced sample consisted of memory CD8+ T cells sorted from blood. Subset reported: CD45RO+ cells pooled with CCR7-negative TemRA cells. These receptors all stem from a man under 40 in good health.

The V gene is TRBV14, the J gene TRBJ2-1; TRBD2 aligns across 10 bases. This CDR3 has 17 residues. Losses at the gene ends were 3 bases for V and 7 bases for J; bases not matched to a gene: 12. CDR1 is SGHDN and CDR2 is FVKESK in the germline V gene. CDR3 coding DNA: TGTGCCAGCAGCCAGTCAGTGAGCGGGAGGGGCTGGAATGAGCAGTTCTTC. It encodes CASSQSVSGRGWNEQFF.

V and J are TRBV5-1 and TRBJ2-5; D is perhaps TRBD1 or TRBD2 (5 bases each). CDR1 and CDR2 (germline): SGHRS, YFSETQ. Trimming shortened V by 5 bases and J by 7 bases, and 18 bases separated the two germline ends. The CDR3 length is 14 residues. CDR3 in DNA: TGCGCCAGCAGGACGGACGGCTTCGGGGCGACCCAGTACTTC. Protein: CASRTDGFGATQYF.

V usage is TRBV14 and J usage is TRBJ2-3; D not certain. Germline V gene data show CDR1 as SGHDN and CDR2 as FVKESK. The CDR3 contains 15 residues. The V end was cut by 0 bases, the J end by 2 bases, with 9 bases between. The CDR3 bases are TGTGCCAGCAGCCAAGATCTAACAGACACAGATACGCAGTATTTT. Translation gives CASSQDLTDTDTQYF.

This clone has a handful of counts. The chain joins TRBV29-1 to TRBJ1-5; D is ambiguous. The V gene's germline CDR1 is SQVTM and CDR2 ANQGSEA. Trimming stripped 4 bases from V and 2 bases from J, with 15 bases between. This CDR3 has 15 residues. The CDR3 loop is CSVVPGPDRNQPQHF. The CDR3 region has the DNA TGCAGCGTTGTCCCCGGCCCTGACCGCAATCAGCCCCAGCATTTT.